This T cell receptor beta chain was documented in a study of control samples from healthy donors and cancer patients. Here immunoSEQ multiplex PCR was the method, and the copy in TCRdb shows in-frame clones only, minus some. The sample has about 53,000 clones, about nine tenths seen once; the top ten hold more than 13%. Trimming cost V 6 bases and J 6 bases, with 11 bases left between them. CDR3 length: 12 residues. Germline CDR1 reads SQVTM; CDR2 reads ANQGSEA. The sequence came from a man aged 55 to 70 with head and neck cancer. The V call is TRBV29-1, the J call TRBJ2-2; D remains unclear. Specimen: PBMCs. In DNA form, the CDR3 reads TGCAGCGTCTCCGGGCCCGCCGGGGAGCTGTTTTTT. This encodes CSVSGPAGELFF.